A selection of T cell receptor beta chains follows, all from one sample in a study of blood T cell repertoires in COVID-19. The data were produced by immunoSEQ multiplex PCR, yet TCRdb's version contains in-frame clones alone and is incomplete. The sample contains under 300,000 clones, more than 75% of which appear only once. Sequenced sample: peripheral blood. The receptors were sampled from a man older than 75 with acute or convalescent COVID-19. Each CDR3 is given with its conserved first and last residue.

>TRBV6-5|TRBJ1-6
CASTRSTSPLHF
>TRBV7-2|TRBJ1-2
CASSGGGPNYGYTF
>TRBV5-6|TRBJ1-1
CASSGYDLSNTEAFF
>TRBV18|TRBJ2-3
CASFRDRAVDTQYF
>TRBV14|TRBJ2-5
CASSQQGAGETQYF
>TRBV29-1|TRBJ1-2
CSVAGRGSEGYTF
>TRBV6-5|TRBJ2-7
CASSYQGYSYEQYF
>TRBV7-9|TRBJ2-5
CASRADSRGETQYF
>TRBV5-1|TRBJ1-1
CASSLEGTGAAFF
>TRBV7-3|TRBJ2-2
CASSPRTSGNTGELFF
>TRBV9|TRBJ2-7
CASSVGTSGVYEQYF
>TRBV9|TRBJ1-4
CASGRDRGREKLFF
>TRBV28|TRBJ1-3
CVSSTWGDSGNTIYF
>TRBV19|TRBJ1-1
CASRDRGPGEAFF
>TRBV5-1|TRBJ1-3
CASSLAGISGNTIYF
>TRBV6-6|TRBJ2-2
CASSYFRGAAGELFF
>TRBV10-3|TRBJ2-7
CAVQGRSYEQYF
>TRBV21-1|TRBJ1-1
CASSRDRDTEAFF
>TRBV4-2|TRBJ2-5
CASSPGVTGEETQYF
>TRBV28|TRBJ1-5
CASSSQARGYPQPQHF
>TRBV3-1/TRBV3-2|TRBJ1-6
CASSQGPGGSPLHF
>TRBV5-6|TRBJ1-1
CASSLGHFTVLNTEAFF
>TRBV6-5|TRBJ2-7
CASSLRTGGYEQYF
>TRBV11-1|TRBJ1-6
CASSLETGAYSPLHF
>TRBV18|TRBJ1-1
CASSTQKNTEAFF
>TRBV29-1|TRBJ2-1
CSVAGQGRGSSYNEQFF
>TRBV19|TRBJ1-1
CASARDRGRLGAFF
>TRBV7-6|TRBJ1-1
CASSLGGQGAEAFF
>TRBV5-4|TRBJ2-5
CASSPIGLAGQETQYF
>TRBV7-9|TRBJ1-6
CASSLVTGSGSPLHF
>TRBV6-1|TRBJ1-1
CASSEPGNPVNTEAFF
>TRBV10-3|TRBJ1-5
CAISEGARNQPQHF
>TRBV6-2/TRBV6-3|TRBJ2-5
CASSYPPQTAFRETQYF
>TRBV2|TRBJ2-7
CASSLDLAPLYEQYF
>TRBV9|TRBJ2-2
CASSVADGSGELFF
>TRBV2|TRBJ1-6
CASGGDRGSNSPLHF
>TRBV6-5|TRBJ1-1
CASSPYGQGNTEAFF
>TRBV10-1|TRBJ1-2
CASSAQGGYGYTF
>TRBV11-2|TRBJ1-1
CASSLYSEAFF
>TRBV10-3|TRBJ1-2
CAISDGGGAYGYTF
>TRBV5-1|TRBJ2-1
CASSRAGGANEQFF
>TRBV7-9|TRBJ2-3
CASSRTSGGITSTDTQYF
>TRBV6-5|TRBJ1-5
CASSYSSGNQPQHF
>TRBV24-1|TRBJ1-1
CATSVGTGVNTEAFF
>TRBV29-1|TRBJ2-2
CSGKEGALTGELFF
>TRBV3-1/TRBV3-2|TRBJ2-3
CASSPGTSGGTQYF